Given below is one T cell receptor (beta chain) in context. This sample was taken from a study of T cell responses to AZD1222 COVID-19 vaccine. Generated by immunoSEQ multiplex PCR, the TCRdb table keeps only in-frame clones and is missing some. The sample lists 95,000 to 150,000 clones; over 80% were seen once. The TCR was taken from an adult in good health. This specimen was peripheral blood, taken on day 0 of AZD1222 vaccination.

This chain's CDR3 is CASRNTGTGVMNTEAFF. DNA of the CDR3: TGTGCCAGCAGAAACACCGGGACAGGGGTAATGAACACTGAAGCTTTCTTT. V and J are TRBV25-1 and TRBJ1-1; TRBD1 agrees at 10 bases. Germline V lookup: CDR1 MGHDK, CDR2 SYGVNS. V shed 6 bases, J shed 0 bases, and the junction held 10 bases outside the gene matches. CDR3 size: 17 residues.